One and the same sample provided the 13 T cell receptor beta chains below, sequenced in a study of blood T cell repertoires in COVID-19. Assay used: immunoSEQ multiplex PCR; TCRdb lists only in-frame clones, some missing. The table lists roughly 110,000 clones, approximately 78% of them singletons. The sequencing input was peripheral blood. These TCRs come from a man aged 65 to 85 with acute or convalescent COVID-19.

This clone was seen only a few times. The gene calls are TRBV19 and TRBJ1-1; D uncertain. V lost 1 base and J 1 base, leaving 4 bases between the germline ends. The CDR3 is 13 amino acids. CDR1 is LNHDA and CDR2 is SQIVND in the germline V gene (reference sequence). The CDR3 nucleotides are TGTGCCAGTAGTATAGGACAGAACACTGAAGCTTTCTTT. Translation gives CASSIGQNTEAFF. The entire variable domain, with the rest obtained from reference TRBV19 and TRBJ1-1, is as follows: DGGITQSPKYLFRKEGQNVTLSCEQNLNHDAMYWYRQDPGQGLRLIYYSQIVNDFQKGDIAEGYSVSREKKESFPLTVTSAQKNPTAFYLCASSIGQNTEAFFGQGTRLTVV.

The rearrangement links TRBV23-1 to TRBJ2-7, with D possibly matching TRBD1 (6 bases). TRBV23-1 is identified as an open reading frame with a role that is uncertain. The length of the CDR3 is 14 residues. V dropped 3 bases and J dropped 2 bases, with 11 bases sitting between them. CDR3: CASSQPYRAYEQYF. The CDR3 DNA is TGCGCCAGCAGTCAGCCATACAGGGCCTACGAGCAGTACTTC.

The chain is built from TRBV6-5 and TRBJ2-5; D may be TRBD2 (6 bases). Trimming removed 6 bases from V and 5 bases from J, with 16 bases in between. Germline V gene data show CDR1 as MNHEY and CDR2 as SVGAGI. CDR3 length equals 14 residues. The CDR3 DNA reads TGTGCCAGCAGGAAGCTGGGACTCACGGAGACCCAGTACTTC. Translated: CASRKLGLTETQYF.

This clone was seen more than once but under ten times. CDR3 coding DNA: TGTGCCAGTAAGGCACTGCCGGGACTAGCCTCTACCGGGGAGCTGTTTTTT. This encodes CASKALPGLASTGELFF. The chain has TRBV19 and TRBJ2-2; 9 bases match TRBD2. J was trimmed by 5 bases and V by 7 bases; bases with no gene match: 14. The CDR3 is 17 residues long. Germline-derived CDR1 and CDR2 are LNHDA and SQIVND (reference sequence).

Turning to this clone: This same CDR3 is encoded by further DNA sequences in the sample. This sequence joins TRBV5-1 and TRBJ2-7, with 7 bases that match TRBD1. Trimming cost V 4 bases and J 2 bases; bases outside gene matches: 6. The CDR3 runs 14 residues. Germline-derived CDR1 and CDR2 are SGHRS and YFSETQ. CDR3 protein: CASSPSTGAYEQYF. The DNA of the CDR3 is TGCGCCAGCAGCCCGAGTACAGGGGCCTACGAGCAGTACTTC.

This chain links TRBV27 with TRBJ2-6; TRBD2 might be the D (5 bases). CDR1 is MNHEY and CDR2 is SMNVEV in the germline V gene (reference sequence). The CDR3 runs 17 residues. The ends were cut back, 6 bases at V and 2 bases at J, with 17 bases in the middle. The CDR3 DNA is TGTGCCAGCAGCCCACGACCACGGGAAGCTGGGGCCAACGTCCTGACTTTC. Protein: CASSPRPREAGANVLTF.

The chain recombines TRBV2 with TRBJ2-7, with 9 bases that match TRBD1. Germline values: CDR1 SNHLY, CDR2 FYNNEI. This CDR3 region has 14 residues. V lost 6 bases to trimming and J lost 3 bases; unmatched junction nucleotides: 6. CDR3 in DNA: TGTGCCAGCAGCCGGGACAGGGACGGCTACGAGCAGTACTTC. It yields the protein CASSRDRDGYEQYF.

The rearrangement joins TRBV5-1 to TRBJ1-1, with D unclear. CDR3 size: 13 residues. Germline V gene sequence: CDR1 SGHRS, CDR2 YFSETQ. Trimming pared 4 bases from V and 3 bases from J, leaving 10 bases between. The CDR3 region is CASSPGVDTEAFF. CDR3 coding DNA: TGCGCCAGCAGCCCAGGTGTTGACACTGAAGCTTTCTTT.

The chain has TRBV19 and TRBJ2-7, with 9 positions matching TRBD1. V was clipped by 7 bases and J by 6 bases; unmatched bases: 10. CDR3 length: 14 amino acids. CDR1 and CDR2 from the germline V gene are LNHDA and SQIVND (reference sequence). The CDR3 spells CASTAGTGTSEQYF. The CDR3 region has the DNA TGTGCCAGTACCGCCGGGACAGGGACCTCCGAGCAGTACTTC.

Only a few counts were recorded for this clone. This rearrangement joins TRBV6-5 to TRBJ1-5; the D is unclear. The V and J ends lost 2 bases and 2 bases respectively, with 7 bases between them. Germline lookup yields CDR1 MNHEY and CDR2 SVGAGI. The CDR3 totals 14 residues. CDR3 residues: CASSYHRGNQPQHF. CDR3 DNA sequence: TGTGCCAGCAGTTACCATCGAGGCAATCAGCCCCAGCATTTT.

J is TRBJ1-2 and V is TRBV28; D is unclear. The V end lost 6 bases, the J end lost 4 bases, and 15 bases lay between the germline ends. CDR1 and CDR2 from the germline V gene are MDHEN and SYDVKM. The CDR3 covers 14 residues. The CDR3 DNA follows: TGTGCCAGCAGAATCAGCTTAGACATCTATGGCTACACCTTC. It codes for CASRISLDIYGYTF.

This clone showed up just once. The chain employs TRBV7-8 and TRBJ1-2; possible D gene TRBD1, 6 bases. Germline CDR1 and CDR2: SGHVS and FQNEAQ. CDR3 length: 13 amino acids. Trimming took off 7 bases at V and 2 bases at J, with 11 bases between the two ends. The CDR3 region has the DNA TGTGCCAGCAAAAGGGGGGGGAACTATGGCTACACCTTC. Protein: CASKRGGNYGYTF. Full variable domain (remainder filled in from reference TRBV7-8 and TRBJ1-2): GAGVSQSPRYKVAKRGQDVALRCDPISGHVSLFWYQQALGQGPEFLTYFQNEAQLDKSGLPSDRFFAERPEGSVSTLKIQRTQQEDSAVYLCASKRGGNYGYTFGSGTRLTVV.

The chain carries TRBV6-4 and TRBJ2-2, with TRBD1 identical over 8 bases. The CDR3 contains 14 residues. With 5 bases clipped from V and 6 bases from J, the junction kept 5 bases outside the gene matches. Germline values: CDR1 MRHNA, CDR2 SNTAGT. Here the CDR3 reads CASSQDRDAGELFF. The CDR3 DNA is TGTGCCAGCAGTCAGGACAGGGATGCCGGGGAGCTGTTTTTT.